Each of the 25 T cell receptor beta chains below was sequenced from the same sample in a study of blood T cell repertoires in COVID-19 (dated by TCRdb to about 2020). Receptors were amplified or captured by the immunoSEQ multiplex PCR assay. TCRdb retrieved this table from immuneACCESS and kept in-frame rearrangements only. Not all clones are present; in checked studies, unresolved V genes account for under half, and no reason is known for the remainder. Within this sample are around 55,000 clones, with 80% to 85% of them counted one time only. More than 4.5% of the sample lies in the top ten. Sequenced sample: peripheral blood. Receptors were obtained from a human donor in a cohort sampled during active or convalescent COVID-19.

As to this clone: The sample holds other DNA sequences that translate to the same CDR3. J is TRBJ2-7 and V is TRBV3-1 (or the pseudogene TRBV3-2); D might be TRBD2 (5 bases). Trimming took 10 bases from V and 2 from J, leaving 12 bases between them. This CDR3 comprises 12 residues. CDR1 and CDR2 from the germline V gene are LGHDT and YNNKEL (reference sequence). CDR3 amino acids: CATGEGPYEQYF. CDR3 nucleotide sequence: TGTGCCACCGGGGAAGGACCCTACGAGCAGTACTTC.

The chain uses TRBV30 and TRBJ1-5; D is ambiguous. CDR3 length equals 15 residues. Germline CDR1 and CDR2: GTSNPN and SVGIG (reference sequence). V lost 0 bases and J lost 1, with 10 bases in between. For the CDR3, the DNA is TGTGCCTGGAGTGTACGCGGAATCAGCAATCAGCCCCAGCATTTT. Translating gives CAWSVRGISNQPQHF.

This chain joins TRBV24-1 and TRBJ2-1; 9 nucleotides align to TRBD1. Per germline, CDR1 KGHDR and CDR2 SFDVKD. This CDR3 has 17 amino acids. V was pared by 3 bases and J by 4 bases, with 9 bases of the junction left unmatched. DNA of the CDR3: TGTGCCACCAGTGATGCGGCAGGGACAGGGACATACAATGAGCAGTTCTTC. It is translated as CATSDAAGTGTYNEQFF.

The chain is built from TRBV16 and TRBJ2-5, with 9 bases fitting TRBD1. V shed 4 bases and J 2 bases; nucleotides not matched to a gene: 5. Germline V gene lookup returns CDR1 KGHSY and CDR2 FQNENV. CDR3 length: 15 residues. Here the CDR3 DNA reads TGTGCCAGCAGCCTCAAAGACAGGGGGCAAGAGACCCAGTACTTC. Amino acids: CASSLKDRGQETQYF.

The rearrangement uses TRBV6-6 and TRBJ2-1; TRBD1 aligns across 7 bases. V dropped 0 bases and J dropped 6; count of bases not matched to a gene: 5. Germline CDR1 MNHNY, CDR2 SVGAGI (reference sequence). The CDR3 is 15 residues long. The CDR3 here is CASSYSGQAGNEQFF. The CDR3, as DNA: TGTGCCAGCAGTTACTCAGGACAGGCCGGCAATGAGCAGTTCTTC.

This chain links TRBV5-6 with TRBJ2-6, with no clear D. Per germline, CDR1 SGHDT and CDR2 YYEEEE. V lost 0 bases and J 4 bases, leaving 11 bases between the germline ends. This CDR3 is 16 amino acids long. CDR3 sequence: CASSLGRLKGANVLTF. CDR3 sequence (DNA): TGTGCCAGCAGCTTGGGGCGGCTCAAAGGGGCCAACGTCCTGACTTTC.

This clone was detected once. This chain joins TRBV3-1 (or the pseudogene TRBV3-2) and TRBJ2-2; maybe TRBD1 (5 bases). V was pared by 7 bases and J by 1 base, with 10 bases between. This CDR3 contains 14 residues. The germline gives CDR1 LGHDT, CDR2 YNNKEL (reference sequence). The CDR3 loop is CASMGQRNTGELFF. DNA of the CDR3: TGTGCCAGCATGGGGCAGAGGAACACCGGGGAGCTGTTTTTT.

The chain joins TRBV24-1 to TRBJ2-1; 9 bases agree with TRBD2. V dropped 4 bases and J dropped 2; count of bases not matched to a gene: 2. The CDR3 has 15 residues. CDR1 and CDR2 from the germline V gene are KGHDR and SFDVKD. CDR3 in DNA: TGTGCCACCAGTGACCGCGGGGGGGCCTACAATGAGCAGTTCTTC. Protein product: CATSDRGGAYNEQFF.

The chain couples TRBV19 to TRBJ1-6; D is possibly TRBD1 (6 bases). Germline CDR1 reads LNHDA; CDR2 reads SQIVND (reference sequence). V was clipped by 5 bases and J by 6 bases, with 8 bases between them. The CDR3 consists of 13 residues. The chain's CDR3 is CASSVDSNSPLHF. CDR3 bases: TGTGCCAGTAGTGTGGACAGTAATTCACCCCTCCACTTT.

The CDR3 sequence: CASSHRGGLDSNQPQHF. The CDR3 region has the DNA TGTGCCAGCAGCCACCGGGGGGGTCTGGATAGCAATCAGCCCCAGCATTTT. The rearrangement joins TRBV6-2 or TRBV6-3 to TRBJ1-5; a weak D match, TRBD1 (5 bases). CDR3 length equals 17 residues. The V end lost 6 bases, the J end lost 0 bases, and 18 bases lay between the germline ends. Germline loops: CDR1 MNHEY, CDR2 SVGEGT.

The chain recombines TRBV5-1 with TRBJ1-1; the D is unclear. The CDR3 extends over 15 amino acids. The germline V gene has CDR1 SGHRS and CDR2 YFSETQ. V was pared by 2 bases and J by 1 base, with 12 bases between. The DNA for the CDR3 is TGCGCCAGCAGCTTATCCCCGAGGCCGAACACTGAAGCTTTCTTT. Encoded protein: CASSLSPRPNTEAFF.

CDR3 loop: CASSLSATGTQYF. For the CDR3, the DNA is TGTGCCAGCTCCCTAAGCGCAACGGGGACCCAGTACTTC. The V gene is TRBV18, the J gene TRBJ2-5; D not resolved. The CDR3 is 13 amino acids. V lost 6 bases and J 7 bases, leaving 15 bases between the germline ends. CDR1 KGHSH and CDR2 LQKENI come from the germline V gene.

This chain joins TRBV19 and TRBJ2-5; D possibly corresponds to TRBD2 (6 bases). CDR1 is LNHDA, CDR2 SQIVND, per germline (reference sequence). Trimming removed 6 bases from V and 5 bases from J, with 19 bases in between. This CDR3 comprises 15 residues. The CDR3 sequence is CASSHIAVQSETQYF. CDR3 nucleotide sequence: TGTGCCAGTAGCCATATAGCGGTGCAGAGCGAGACCCAGTACTTC.

This clone is a singleton in its sample. The V and J genes are TRBV6-2 or TRBV6-3 and TRBJ1-1, with 9 positions matching TRBD1. The CDR3 is made up of 14 amino acids. The ends lost 7 bases at V and 3 bases at J; junction bases unmatched: 6. Per the germline V gene, CDR1 is MNHEY and CDR2 is SVGEGT. The CDR3 DNA reads TGTGCCAGCACCCCTCGGGACAGGGACACTGAAGCTTTCTTT. It codes for CASTPRDRDTEAFF.

The J gene is TRBJ2-5, the V gene TRBV29-1; D not certain. The V gene's germline CDR1 is SQVTM and CDR2 ANQGSEA. This CDR3 region has 12 residues. V was pared by 3 bases and J by 2 bases, with 7 bases between. The CDR3, as DNA: TGCAGCGTTGAGGCCCATCAAGAGACCCAGTACTTC. It translates to CSVEAHQETQYF.

The chain joins TRBV20-1 to TRBJ2-2; 10 bases are a match to TRBD2. This CDR3 comprises 18 residues. Germline CDR1 DFQATT, CDR2 SNEGSKA (reference sequence). Trimming at V came to 3 bases and at J to 4 bases, leaving 14 bases not matched to a gene. CDR3 residues: CSASQTPPSGGFTGELFF. In DNA form, the CDR3 reads TGCAGTGCTAGTCAAACCCCGCCTAGCGGGGGATTCACCGGGGAGCTGTTTTTT.

The rearrangement links TRBV13 to TRBJ2-3; 10 bases fit TRBD1. This CDR3 comprises 17 residues. CDR1 PRHDT and CDR2 FYEKMQ come from the germline V gene (reference sequence). V gave up 5 bases and J gave up 11 bases; unmatched junction bases: 19. The DNA of the CDR3 is TGTGCCAGCAGCGTCCCCTTCGGGACAGGGGAGGTATTAGGGCAGTATTTT. This codes for CASSVPFGTGEVLGQYF.

This rearrangement joins TRBV2 to TRBJ2-4; 7 nucleotides agree with TRBD2. There are 15 residues in the CDR3. Unmatched junction bases numbered 19, after V lost 11 bases and J lost 9 bases. CDR1 is SNHLY and CDR2 is FYNNEI in the germline V gene. CDR3 DNA: TGTGCCTCGGACAAGGAGGGACTAACAATGAGCATTCAGTACTTC. This encodes CASDKEGLTMSIQYF.

The V call is TRBV7-9, the J call TRBJ2-1; TRBD2 agrees at 11 bases. CDR3 length: 16 residues. V shed 4 bases and J 4 bases; nucleotides not matched to a gene: 6. The germline V gene encodes CDR1 SEHNR and CDR2 FQNEAQ (reference sequence). CDR3: CASSSRLAGSYNEQFF. Here the CDR3 DNA reads TGTGCCAGCAGCTCGCGACTAGCGGGGAGTTACAATGAGCAGTTCTTC. Full variable domain (remainder filled in from reference TRBV7-9 and TRBJ2-1): DTGVSQNPRHKITKRGQNVTFRCDPISEHNRLYWYRQTLGQGPEFLTYFQNEAQLEKSRLLSDRFSAERPKGSFSTLEIQRTEQGDSAMYLCASSSRLAGSYNEQFFGPGTRLTVL.

The V and J genes are TRBV7-9 and TRBJ2-2; TRBD2 matches 7 bases. This CDR3 is built from 17 residues. Germline values: CDR1 SEHNR, CDR2 FQNEAQ (reference sequence). V lost 4 bases to trimming and J lost 2 bases; unmatched junction nucleotides: 10. Here the CDR3 DNA reads TGTGCCAGCAGCTACACCTACGCGGGGGACAACACCGGGGAGCTGTTTTTT. Its protein product is CASSYTYAGDNTGELFF.

The chain uses TRBV19 and TRBJ2-7; D is unclear. V was pared by 1 base and J by 4 bases, with 8 bases between. The CDR3 length is 13 residues. Looked up from germline, CDR1 is LNHDA and CDR2 is SQIVND (reference sequence). This CDR3 is CASSIGSSYEQYF. CDR3 in DNA: TGTGCCAGTAGTATAGGGAGCAGTTACGAGCAGTACTTC.

The genes are TRBV19 and TRBJ2-7; TRBD1 matches at 7 bases. V lost 3 bases and J lost 1; bases outside the gene matches: 3. The CDR3 is 14 residues long. CDR1 is LNHDA, CDR2 SQIVND, per germline (reference sequence). The CDR3 region is CASSINRGSYEQYF. The CDR3 DNA reads as TGTGCCAGTAGTATCAACAGGGGATCCTACGAGCAGTACTTC.

The J gene is TRBJ2-2, the V gene TRBV9; 8 bases are a match to TRBD2. This CDR3 comprises 16 residues. V shed 3 bases, J shed 4 bases, and the junction held 8 bases outside the gene matches. The germline CDR1 and CDR2 sequences are SGDLS and YYNGEE. Here the CDR3 reads CASSAPQSGGTGELFF. The CDR3 coding sequence is TGTGCCAGCAGCGCCCCGCAAAGCGGGGGCACCGGGGAGCTGTTTTTT.

In this sample, this clone turned up once. V gene TRBV7-8 combines with J gene TRBJ2-2; 15 nucleotides align to TRBD2. J gave up 2 bases and V 5 bases, and 9 bases lay outside the gene matches. CDR1 SGHVS and CDR2 FQNEAQ come from the germline V gene. The CDR3 spans 19 residues. CDR3 nucleotide sequence: TGTGCCAGCAGCCACACCGGGACTAGCGGGGGGATAAACACCGGGGAGCTGTTTTTT. Its protein product is CASSHTGTSGGINTGELFF.

The chain employs TRBV7-2 and TRBJ1-6, with 8 bases that match TRBD1. From germline, CDR1 is SGHTA and CDR2 FQGNSA. The length of the CDR3 is 19 residues. The V segment lost 2 bases and the J segment 0 bases; nucleotides outside the gene matches: 9. Here the CDR3 DNA reads TGTGCCAGCAGCTTAAGGACAGGGACCATGAGCTCCTATAATTCACCCCTCCACTTT. As protein: CASSLRTGTMSSYNSPLHF.